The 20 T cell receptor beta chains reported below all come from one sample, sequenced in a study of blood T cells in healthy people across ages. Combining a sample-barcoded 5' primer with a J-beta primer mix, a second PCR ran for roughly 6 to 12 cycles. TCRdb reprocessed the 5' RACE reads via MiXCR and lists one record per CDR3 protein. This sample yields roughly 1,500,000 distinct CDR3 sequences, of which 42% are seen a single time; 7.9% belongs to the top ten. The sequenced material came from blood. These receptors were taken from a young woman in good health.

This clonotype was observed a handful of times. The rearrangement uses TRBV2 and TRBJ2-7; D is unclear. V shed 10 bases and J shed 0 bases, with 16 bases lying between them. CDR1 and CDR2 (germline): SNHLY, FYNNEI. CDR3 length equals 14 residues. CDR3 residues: CATRESGDSYEQYF. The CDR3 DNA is TGTGCCACTCGAGAATCAGGAGACTCCTACGAGCAGTACTTC.

The CDR3 region is CSVGGRDTDTQYF. The DNA for the CDR3 is TGCAGTGTCGGCGGGAGGGACACAGATACGCAGTATTTT. The chain links TRBV20-1 to TRBJ2-3; 9 nucleotides line up with TRBD2. Germline V CDR1 and CDR2: DFQATT, SNEGSKA (reference sequence). V shed 7 bases, J shed 2 bases, and the junction held 4 bases outside the gene matches. This CDR3 contains 13 residues.

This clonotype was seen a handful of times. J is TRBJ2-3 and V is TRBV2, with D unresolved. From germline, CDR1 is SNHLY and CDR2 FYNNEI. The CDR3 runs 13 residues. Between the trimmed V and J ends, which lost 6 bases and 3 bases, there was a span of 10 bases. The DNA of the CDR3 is TGTGCCAGCAGGCCTGATGGGACAGATACGCAGTATTTT. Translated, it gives CASRPDGTDTQYF.

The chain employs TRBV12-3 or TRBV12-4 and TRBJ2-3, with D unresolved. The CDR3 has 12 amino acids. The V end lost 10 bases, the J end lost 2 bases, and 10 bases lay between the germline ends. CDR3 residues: CATAPNTDTQYF. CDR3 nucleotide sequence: TGTGCCACCGCACCGAACACAGATACGCAGTATTTT.

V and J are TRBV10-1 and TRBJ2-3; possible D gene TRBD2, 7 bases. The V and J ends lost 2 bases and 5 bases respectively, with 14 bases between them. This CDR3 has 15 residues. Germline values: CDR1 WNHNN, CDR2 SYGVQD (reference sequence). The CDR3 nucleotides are TGCGCCAGCAGTGAGAATCGGGGGGCCCGAGATACGCAGTATTTT. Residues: CASSENRGARDTQYF.

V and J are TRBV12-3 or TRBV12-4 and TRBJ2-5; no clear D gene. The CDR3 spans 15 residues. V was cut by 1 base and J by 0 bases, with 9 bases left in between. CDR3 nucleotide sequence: TGTGCCAGCAGTTTAGAGTGGCAGGACCAAGAGACCCAGTACTTC. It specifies CASSLEWQDQETQYF.

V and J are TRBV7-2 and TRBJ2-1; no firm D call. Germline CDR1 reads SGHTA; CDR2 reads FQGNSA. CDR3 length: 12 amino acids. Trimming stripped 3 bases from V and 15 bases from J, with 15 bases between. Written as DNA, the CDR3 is TGTGCCAGCAGCTTGACCCAAACCCCCGGGTTCTTC. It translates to CASSLTQTPGFF.

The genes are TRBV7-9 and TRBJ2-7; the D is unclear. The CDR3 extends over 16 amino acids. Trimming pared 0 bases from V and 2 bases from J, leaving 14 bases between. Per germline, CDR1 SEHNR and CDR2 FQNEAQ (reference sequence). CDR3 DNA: TGTGCCAGCAGCTTAGCTATCTGGACCCAGACCTACGAGCAGTACTTC. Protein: CASSLAIWTQTYEQYF.

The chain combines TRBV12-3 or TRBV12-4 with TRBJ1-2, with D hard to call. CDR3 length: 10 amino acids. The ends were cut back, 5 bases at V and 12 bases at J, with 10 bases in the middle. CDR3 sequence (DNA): TGTGCCAGCAGTCTATATATCCACACCTTC. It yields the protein CASSLYIHTF.

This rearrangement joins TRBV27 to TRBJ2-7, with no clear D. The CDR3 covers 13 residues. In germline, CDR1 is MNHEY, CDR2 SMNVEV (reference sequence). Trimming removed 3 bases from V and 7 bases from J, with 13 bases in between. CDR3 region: CASSFGDMYEQYF. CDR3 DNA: TGTGCCAGCAGTTTTGGCGATATGTATGAGCAGTACTTC.

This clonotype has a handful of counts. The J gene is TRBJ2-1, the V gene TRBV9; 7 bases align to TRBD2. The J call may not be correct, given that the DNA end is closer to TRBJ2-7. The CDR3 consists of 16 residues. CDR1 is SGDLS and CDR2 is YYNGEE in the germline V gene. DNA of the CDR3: TGTGCCAGCAGCGTAGGTGGCGGGAGCTCCTACAATGAGCAGTACTTC. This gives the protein CASSVGGGSSYNEQYF.

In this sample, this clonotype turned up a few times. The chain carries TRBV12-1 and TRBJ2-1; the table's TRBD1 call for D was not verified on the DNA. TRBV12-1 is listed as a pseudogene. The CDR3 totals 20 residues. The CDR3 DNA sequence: TGTGCCAGCAGCTTGTGGGGGAGTGAGGCATGCTCCAGCTCCTACAATGAGCAGTTCTTC. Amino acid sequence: CASSLWGSEACSSSYNEQFF.

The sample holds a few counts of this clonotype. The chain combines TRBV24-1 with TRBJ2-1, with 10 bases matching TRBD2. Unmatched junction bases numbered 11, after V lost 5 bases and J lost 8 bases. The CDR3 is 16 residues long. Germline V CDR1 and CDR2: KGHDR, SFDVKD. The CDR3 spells CATSAPHPSGRHEQFF. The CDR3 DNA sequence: TGTGCCACCAGTGCCCCTCACCCTAGCGGGAGACATGAGCAGTTCTTC.

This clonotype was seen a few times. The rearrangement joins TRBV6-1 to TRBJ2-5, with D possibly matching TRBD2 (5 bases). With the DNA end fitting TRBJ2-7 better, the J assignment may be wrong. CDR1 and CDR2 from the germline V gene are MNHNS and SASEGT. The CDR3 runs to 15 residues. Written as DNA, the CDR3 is TGTGCCAGCAGTGAAGGTCCGGGGTCCCCATACGAGCAGTACTTC. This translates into CASSEGPGSPYEQYF.

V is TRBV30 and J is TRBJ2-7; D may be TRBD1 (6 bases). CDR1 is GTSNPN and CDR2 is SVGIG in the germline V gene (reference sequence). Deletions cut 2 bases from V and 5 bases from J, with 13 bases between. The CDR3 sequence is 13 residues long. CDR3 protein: CAWSFGGINEQYF. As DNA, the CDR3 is TGTGCCTGGAGTTTTGGGGGCATCAACGAGCAGTACTTC. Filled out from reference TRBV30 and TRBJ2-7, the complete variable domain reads SQTIHQWPATLVQPVGSPLSLECTVEGTSNPNLYWYRQAAGRGLQLLFYSVGIGQISSEVPQNLSASRPQDRQFILSSKKLLLSDSGFYLCAWSFGGINEQYFGPGTRLTVT.

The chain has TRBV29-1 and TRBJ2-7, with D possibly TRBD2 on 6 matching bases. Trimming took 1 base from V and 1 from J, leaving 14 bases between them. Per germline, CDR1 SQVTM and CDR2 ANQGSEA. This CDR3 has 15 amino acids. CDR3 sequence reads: CSVEGGSGGSYEQYF. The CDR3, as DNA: TGCAGCGTTGAAGGGGGCAGCGGAGGGTCCTACGAGCAGTACTTC.

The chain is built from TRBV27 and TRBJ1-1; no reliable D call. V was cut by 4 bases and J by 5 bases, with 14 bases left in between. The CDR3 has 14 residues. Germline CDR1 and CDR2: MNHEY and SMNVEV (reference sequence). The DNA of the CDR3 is TGTGCCAGCAGTTCTCCGGCGGCGAGGACTGAAGCTTTCTTT. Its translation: CASSSPAARTEAFF.

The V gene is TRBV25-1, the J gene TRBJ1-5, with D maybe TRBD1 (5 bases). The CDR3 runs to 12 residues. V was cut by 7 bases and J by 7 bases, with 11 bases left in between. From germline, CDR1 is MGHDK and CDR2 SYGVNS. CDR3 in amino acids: CASTTGVQPQHF. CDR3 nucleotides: TGTGCCAGCACTACGGGGGTGCAGCCCCAGCATTTT. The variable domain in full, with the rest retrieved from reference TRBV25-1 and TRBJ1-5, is EADIYQTPRYLVIGTGKKITLECSQTMGHDKMYWYQQDPGMELHLIHYSYGVNSTEKGDLSSESTVSRIRTEHFPLTLESARPSHTSQYLCASTTGVQPQHFGDGTRLSIL.

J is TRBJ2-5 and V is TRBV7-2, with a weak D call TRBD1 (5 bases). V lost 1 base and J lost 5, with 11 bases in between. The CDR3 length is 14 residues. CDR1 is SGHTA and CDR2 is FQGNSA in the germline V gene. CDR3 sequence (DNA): TGTGCCAGCAGCTTAGTAGGGGTTTGGGAGACCCAGTACTTC. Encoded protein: CASSLVGVWETQYF. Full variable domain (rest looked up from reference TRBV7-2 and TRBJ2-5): GAGVSQSPSNKVTEKGKDVELRCDPISGHTALYWYRQSLGQGLEFLIYFQGNSAPDKSGLPSDRFSAERTGGSVSTLTIQRTQQEDSAVYLCASSLVGVWETQYFGPGTRLLVL.

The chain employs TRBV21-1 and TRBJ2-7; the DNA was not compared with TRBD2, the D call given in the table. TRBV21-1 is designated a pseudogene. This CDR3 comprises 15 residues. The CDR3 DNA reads TGTGCCAGCAGCTTTCCGGGACTAGTGGCCTACGAGCAGTACTTC. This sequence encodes CASSFPGLVAYEQYF.